This paragraph covers one T cell receptor beta chain sequence. Its specificity is unknown. The entry originates in a study of early stage breast cancer tumors. This CDR3 is built from 14 residues. Per the germline V gene, CDR1 is GTSNPN and CDR2 is SVGIG (reference sequence). With 4 bases clipped from V and 6 bases from J, the junction kept 9 bases outside the gene matches. Blood replicates held 0.5 ug DNA, tumor or normal breast approximately 1.5 ug, two each. Assay: immunoSEQ multiplex PCR; the TCRdb copy retains only in-frame clones and omits some. The sample has more than 65,000 clones; 80% are singletons. General study findings and limits: Bulk DNA sequencing of unsorted cells missed chain pairing and markers. Compared with adjacent normal breast tissue, tumors showed roughly 2.5-fold greater T cell density and higher clonality.

V usage is TRBV30 and J usage is TRBJ1-2; 9 bases match TRBD1. The sequencing input was blood. The sequence was collected from a person between 35 and 49 years old with breast cancer. The CDR3 reads CAWKKGDREDGYTF. CDR3 coding DNA: TGTGCCTGGAAAAAGGGGGACAGGGAAGATGGCTACACCTTC.